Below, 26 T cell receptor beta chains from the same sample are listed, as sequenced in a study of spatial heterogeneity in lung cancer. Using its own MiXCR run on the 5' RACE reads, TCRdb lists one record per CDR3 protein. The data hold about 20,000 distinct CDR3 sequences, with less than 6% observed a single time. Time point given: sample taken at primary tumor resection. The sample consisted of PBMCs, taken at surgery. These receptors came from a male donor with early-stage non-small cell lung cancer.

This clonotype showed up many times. CDR3 sequence (DNA): TGTGCCAGCAGCTACCCCCCCTCACCCCTCCACTTT. Its translation is CASSYPPSPLHF. The chain recombines TRBV7-9 with TRBJ1-6; D unresolved. The CDR3 extends over 12 amino acids. Germline CDR1 and CDR2: SEHNR and FQNEAQ (reference sequence). The V end lost 4 bases, the J end lost 10 bases, and 8 bases lay between the germline ends. The entire variable domain, with the rest obtained from reference TRBV7-9 and TRBJ1-6, is as follows: DTGVSQNPRHKITKRGQNVTFRCDPISEHNRLYWYRQTLGQGPEFLTYFQNEAQLEKSRLLSDRFSAERPKGSFSTLEIQRTEQGDSAMYLCASSYPPSPLHFGNGTRLTVT.

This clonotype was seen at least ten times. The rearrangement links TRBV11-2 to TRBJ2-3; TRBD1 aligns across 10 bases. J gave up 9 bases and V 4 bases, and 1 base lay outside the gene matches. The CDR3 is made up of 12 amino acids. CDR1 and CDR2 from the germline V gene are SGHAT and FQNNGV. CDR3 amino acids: CASSWGQGTQYF. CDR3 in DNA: TGTGCCAGCAGCTGGGGACAGGGGACGCAGTATTTT. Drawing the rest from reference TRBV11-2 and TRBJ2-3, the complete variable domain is EAGVAQSPRYKIIEKRQSVAFWCNPISGHATLYWYQQILGQGPKLLIQFQNNGVVDDSQLPKDRFSAERLKGVDSTLKIQPAKLEDSAVYLCASSWGQGTQYFGPGTRLTVL.

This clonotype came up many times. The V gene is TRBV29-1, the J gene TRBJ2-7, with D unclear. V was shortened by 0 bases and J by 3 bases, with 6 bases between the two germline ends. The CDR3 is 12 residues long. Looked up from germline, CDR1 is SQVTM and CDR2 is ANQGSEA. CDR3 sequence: CSVEDLSYEQYF. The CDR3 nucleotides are TGCAGCGTTGAAGATCTAAGCTACGAGCAGTACTTC.

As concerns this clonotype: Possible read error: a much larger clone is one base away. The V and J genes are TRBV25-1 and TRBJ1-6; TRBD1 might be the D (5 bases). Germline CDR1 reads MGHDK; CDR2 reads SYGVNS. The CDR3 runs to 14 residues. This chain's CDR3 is CASGVGGSRSPPHF. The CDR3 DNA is TGTGCCAGCGGGGTTGGGGGAAGTAGATCACCCCCCCACTTT.

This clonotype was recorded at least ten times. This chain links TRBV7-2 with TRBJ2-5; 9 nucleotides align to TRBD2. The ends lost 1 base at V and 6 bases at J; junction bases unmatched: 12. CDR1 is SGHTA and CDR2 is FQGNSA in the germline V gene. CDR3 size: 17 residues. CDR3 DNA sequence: TGTGCCAGCAGCTTAGGAGGCGTAGCGGGAGTTATGAAGACCCAGTACTTC. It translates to CASSLGGVAGVMKTQYF. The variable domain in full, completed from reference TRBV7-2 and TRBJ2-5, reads GAGVSQSPSNKVTEKGKDVELRCDPISGHTALYWYRQSLGQGLEFLIYFQGNSAPDKSGLPSDRFSAERTGGSVSTLTIQRTQQEDSAVYLCASSLGGVAGVMKTQYFGPGTRLLVL.

The CDR3 nucleotides read TGTGCCAGCAGCTTAGGGGGGACGTCCATGGAGACCCAGTACTTC. Encoded protein: CASSLGGTSMETQYF. The V call is TRBV7-2, the J call TRBJ2-5; perhaps D is TRBD1 or TRBD2 (5 bases each). CDR1 is SGHTA, CDR2 FQGNSA, per germline. The CDR3 is made up of 15 amino acids. V was trimmed by 1 base and J by 5 bases, leaving 14 bases between them.

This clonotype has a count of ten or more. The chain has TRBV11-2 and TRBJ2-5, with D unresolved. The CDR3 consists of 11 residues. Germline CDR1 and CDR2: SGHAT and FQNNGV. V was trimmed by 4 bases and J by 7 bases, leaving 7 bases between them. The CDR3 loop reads CASSWMGTQYF. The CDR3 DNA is TGTGCCAGCAGCTGGATGGGGACCCAGTACTTC.

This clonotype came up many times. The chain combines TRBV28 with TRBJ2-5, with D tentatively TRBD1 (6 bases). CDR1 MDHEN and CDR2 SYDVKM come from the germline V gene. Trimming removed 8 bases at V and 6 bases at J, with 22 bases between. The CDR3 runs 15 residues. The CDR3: CASYSRQALMKTQYF. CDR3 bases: TGTGCCAGCTATTCCCGACAGGCGCTCATGAAGACCCAGTACTTC.

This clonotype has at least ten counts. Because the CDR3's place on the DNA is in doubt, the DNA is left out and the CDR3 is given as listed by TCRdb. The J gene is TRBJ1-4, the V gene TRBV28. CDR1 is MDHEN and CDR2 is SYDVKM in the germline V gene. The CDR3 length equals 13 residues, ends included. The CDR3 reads CASSSSTDGKLFF.

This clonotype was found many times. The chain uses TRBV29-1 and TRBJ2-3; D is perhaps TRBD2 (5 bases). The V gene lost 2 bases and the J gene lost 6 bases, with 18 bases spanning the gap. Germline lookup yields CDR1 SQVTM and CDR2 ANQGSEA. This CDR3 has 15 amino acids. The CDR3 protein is CSVEITPTRADTQYF. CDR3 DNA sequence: TGCAGCGTTGAAATCACCCCCACTAGAGCGGATACGCAGTATTTT.

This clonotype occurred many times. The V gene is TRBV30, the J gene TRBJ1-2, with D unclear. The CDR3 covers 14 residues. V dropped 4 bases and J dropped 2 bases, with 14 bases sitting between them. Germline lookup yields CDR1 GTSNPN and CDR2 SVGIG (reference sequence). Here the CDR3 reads CAWNGQESNYGYTF. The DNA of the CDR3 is TGTGCCTGGAACGGGCAGGAATCAAACTATGGCTACACCTTC.

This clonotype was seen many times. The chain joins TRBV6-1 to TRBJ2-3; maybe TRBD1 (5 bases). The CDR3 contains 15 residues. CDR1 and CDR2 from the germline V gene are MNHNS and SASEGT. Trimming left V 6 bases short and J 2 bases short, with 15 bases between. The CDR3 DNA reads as TGTGCCAGCAGGATAACAGGCTGGGACACAGATACGCAGTATTTT. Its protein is CASRITGWDTDTQYF.

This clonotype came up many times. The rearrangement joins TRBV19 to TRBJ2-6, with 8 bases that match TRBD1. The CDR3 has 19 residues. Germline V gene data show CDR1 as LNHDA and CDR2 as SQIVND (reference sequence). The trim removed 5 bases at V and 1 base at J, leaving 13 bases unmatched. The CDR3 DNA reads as TGTGCCAGTAGTCCCCGGGCAGGGGGCTTTCAATCTGGGGCCAACGTCCTGACTTTC. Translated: CASSPRAGGFQSGANVLTF.

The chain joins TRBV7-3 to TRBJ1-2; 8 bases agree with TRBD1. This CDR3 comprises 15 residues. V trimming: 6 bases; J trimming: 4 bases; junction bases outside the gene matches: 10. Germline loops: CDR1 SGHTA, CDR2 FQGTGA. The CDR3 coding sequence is TGTGCCAGCAGTCCAACAGGGGGACAAGGCTATGGCTACACCTTC. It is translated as CASSPTGGQGYGYTF. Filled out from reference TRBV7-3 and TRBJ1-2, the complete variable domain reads GAGVSQTPSNKVTEKGKYVELRCDPISGHTALYWYRQSLGQGPEFLIYFQGTGAADDSGLPNDRFFAVRPEGSVSTLKIQRTERGDSAVYLCASSPTGGQGYGYTFGSGTRLTVV.

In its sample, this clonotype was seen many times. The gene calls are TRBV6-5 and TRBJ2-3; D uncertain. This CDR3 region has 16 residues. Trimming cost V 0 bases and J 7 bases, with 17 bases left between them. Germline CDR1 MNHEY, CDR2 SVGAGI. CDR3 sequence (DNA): TGTGCCAGCAGTTACTCGATGGTCCCCGCGGCGAATACGCAGTATTTT. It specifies CASSYSMVPAANTQYF.

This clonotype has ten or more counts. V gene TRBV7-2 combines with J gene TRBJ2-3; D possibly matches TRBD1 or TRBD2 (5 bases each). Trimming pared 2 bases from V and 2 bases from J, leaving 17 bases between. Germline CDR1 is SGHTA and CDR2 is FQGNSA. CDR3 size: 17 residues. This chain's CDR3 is CASSLIVAGALTDTQYF. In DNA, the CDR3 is TGTGCCAGCAGCTTAATTGTCGCCGGGGCGCTCACAGATACGCAGTATTTT. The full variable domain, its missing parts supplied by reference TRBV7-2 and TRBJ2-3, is GAGVSQSPSNKVTEKGKDVELRCDPISGHTALYWYRQSLGQGLEFLIYFQGNSAPDKSGLPSDRFSAERTGGSVSTLTIQRTQQEDSAVYLCASSLIVAGALTDTQYFGPGTRLTVL.

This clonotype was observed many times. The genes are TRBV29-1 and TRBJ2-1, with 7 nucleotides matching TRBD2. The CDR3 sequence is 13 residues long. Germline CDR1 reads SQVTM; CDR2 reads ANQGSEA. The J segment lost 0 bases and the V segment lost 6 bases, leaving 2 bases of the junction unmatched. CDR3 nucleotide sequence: TGCAGCGTCAAGCGGGGCTCCTACAATGAGCAGTTCTTC. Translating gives CSVKRGSYNEQFF.

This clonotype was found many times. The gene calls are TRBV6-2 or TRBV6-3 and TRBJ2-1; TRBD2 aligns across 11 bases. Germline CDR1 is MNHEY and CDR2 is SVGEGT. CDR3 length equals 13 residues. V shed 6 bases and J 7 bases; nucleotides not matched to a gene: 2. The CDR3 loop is CASRLAGANEQFF. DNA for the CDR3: TGTGCCAGCAGACTAGCGGGGGCTAATGAGCAGTTCTTC.

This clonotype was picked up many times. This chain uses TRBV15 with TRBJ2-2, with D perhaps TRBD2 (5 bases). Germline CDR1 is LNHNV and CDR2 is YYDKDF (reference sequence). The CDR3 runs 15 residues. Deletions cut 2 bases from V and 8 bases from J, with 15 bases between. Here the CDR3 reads CATSRPPGVRGELFF. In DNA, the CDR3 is TGTGCCACCAGCAGACCCCCCGGGGTGCGTGGGGAGCTGTTTTTT. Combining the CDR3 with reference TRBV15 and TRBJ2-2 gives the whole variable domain DAMVIQNPRYQVTQFGKPVTLSCSQTLNHNVMYWYQQKSSQAPKLLFHYYDKDFNNEADTPDNFQSRRPNTSFCFLDIRSPGLGDTAMYLCATSRPPGVRGELFFGEGSRLTVL.

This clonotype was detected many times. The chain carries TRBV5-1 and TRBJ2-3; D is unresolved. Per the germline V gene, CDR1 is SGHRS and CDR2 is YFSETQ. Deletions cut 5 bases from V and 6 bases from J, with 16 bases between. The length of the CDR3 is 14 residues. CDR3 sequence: CASRSGGQEDTQYF. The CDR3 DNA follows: TGCGCCAGCAGGTCGGGTGGGCAGGAGGATACGCAGTATTTT.

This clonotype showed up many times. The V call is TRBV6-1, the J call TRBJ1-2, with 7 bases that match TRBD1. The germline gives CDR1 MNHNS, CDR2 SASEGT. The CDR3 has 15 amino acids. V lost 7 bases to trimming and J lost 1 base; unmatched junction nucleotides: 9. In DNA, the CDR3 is TGTGCCAGCACCCCAGGGGGGGACGGTAACTATGGCTACACCTTC. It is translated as CASTPGGDGNYGYTF.

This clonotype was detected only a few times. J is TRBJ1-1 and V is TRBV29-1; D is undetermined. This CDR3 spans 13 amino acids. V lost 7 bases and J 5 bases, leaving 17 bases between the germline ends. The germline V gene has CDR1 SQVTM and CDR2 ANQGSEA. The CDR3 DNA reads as TGCAGCGCGACTCAAAACTGGGTGACTGAAGCTTTCTTT. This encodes CSATQNWVTEAFF.

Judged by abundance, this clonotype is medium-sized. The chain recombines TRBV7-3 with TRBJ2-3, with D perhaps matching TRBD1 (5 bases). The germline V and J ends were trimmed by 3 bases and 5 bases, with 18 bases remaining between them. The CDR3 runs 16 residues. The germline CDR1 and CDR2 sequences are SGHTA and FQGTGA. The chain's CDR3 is CASSLGNRIPGDTQYF. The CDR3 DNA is TGTGCCAGCAGCTTGGGGAACAGGATCCCGGGAGATACGCAGTATTTT.

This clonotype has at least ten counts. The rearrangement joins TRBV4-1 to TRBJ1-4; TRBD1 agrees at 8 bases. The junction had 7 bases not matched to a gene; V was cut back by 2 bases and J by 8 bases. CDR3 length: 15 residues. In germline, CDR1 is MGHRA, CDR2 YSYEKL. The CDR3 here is CASSQPDRASEKLFF. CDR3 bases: TGCGCCAGCAGCCAACCGGACAGGGCGTCAGAAAAACTGTTTTTT.

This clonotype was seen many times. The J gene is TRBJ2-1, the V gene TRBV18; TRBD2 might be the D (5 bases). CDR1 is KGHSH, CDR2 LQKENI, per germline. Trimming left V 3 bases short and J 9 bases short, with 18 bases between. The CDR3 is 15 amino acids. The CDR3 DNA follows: TGTGCCAGCTCACCTCTAGCAGGCAGCCGGGGTGAGCAGTTCTTC. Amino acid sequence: CASSPLAGSRGEQFF.

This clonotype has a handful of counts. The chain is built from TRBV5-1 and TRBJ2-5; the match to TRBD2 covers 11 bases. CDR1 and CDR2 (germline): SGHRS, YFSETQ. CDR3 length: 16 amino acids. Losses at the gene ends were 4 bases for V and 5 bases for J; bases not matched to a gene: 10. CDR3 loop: CASSPLAGDPLETQYF. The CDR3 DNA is TGCGCCAGCAGCCCACTAGCGGGAGATCCTTTGGAGACCCAGTACTTC. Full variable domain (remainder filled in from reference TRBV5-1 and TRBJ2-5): KAGVTQTPRYLIKTRGQQVTLSCSPISGHRSVSWYQQTPGQGLQFLFEYFSETQRNKGNFPGRFSGRQFSNSRSEMNVSTLELGDSALYLCASSPLAGDPLETQYFGPGTRLLVL.